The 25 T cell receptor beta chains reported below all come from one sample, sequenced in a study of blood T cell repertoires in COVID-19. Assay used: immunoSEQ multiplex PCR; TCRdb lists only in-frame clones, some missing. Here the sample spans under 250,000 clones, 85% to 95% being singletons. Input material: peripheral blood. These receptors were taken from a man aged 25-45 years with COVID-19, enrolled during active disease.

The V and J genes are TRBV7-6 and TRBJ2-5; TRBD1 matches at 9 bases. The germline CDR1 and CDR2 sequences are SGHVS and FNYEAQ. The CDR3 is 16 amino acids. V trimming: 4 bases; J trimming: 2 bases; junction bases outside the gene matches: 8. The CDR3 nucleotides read TGTGCCAGCAGCTCTCCTACCGGGACAGGGCAAGAGACCCAGTACTTC. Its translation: CASSSPTGTGQETQYF. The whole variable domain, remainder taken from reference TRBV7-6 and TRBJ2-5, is GAGVSQSPRYKVTKRGQDVALRCDPISGHVSLYWYRQALGQGPEFLTYFNYEAQQDKSGLPNDRFSAERPEGSISTLTIQRTEQRDSAMYRCASSSPTGTGQETQYFGPGTRLLVL.

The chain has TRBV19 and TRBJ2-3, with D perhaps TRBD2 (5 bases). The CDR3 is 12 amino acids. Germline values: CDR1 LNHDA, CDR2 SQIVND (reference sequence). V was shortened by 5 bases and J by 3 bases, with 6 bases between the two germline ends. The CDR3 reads CASSRGTDTQYF. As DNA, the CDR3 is TGTGCCAGTAGTCGAGGGACAGATACGCAGTATTTT.

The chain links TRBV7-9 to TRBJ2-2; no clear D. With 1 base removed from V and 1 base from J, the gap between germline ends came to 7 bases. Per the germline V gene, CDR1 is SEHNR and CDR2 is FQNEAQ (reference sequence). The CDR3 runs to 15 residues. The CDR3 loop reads CASSLVNGNTGELFF. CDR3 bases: TGTGCCAGCAGCTTAGTTAACGGGAACACCGGGGAGCTGTTTTTT.

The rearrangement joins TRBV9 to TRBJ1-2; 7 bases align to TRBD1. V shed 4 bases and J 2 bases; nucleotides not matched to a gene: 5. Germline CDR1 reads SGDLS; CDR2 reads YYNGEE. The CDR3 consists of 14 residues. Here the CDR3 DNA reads TGTGCCAGCAGCCCGATGACAGGGAACTATGGCTACACCTTC. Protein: CASSPMTGNYGYTF.

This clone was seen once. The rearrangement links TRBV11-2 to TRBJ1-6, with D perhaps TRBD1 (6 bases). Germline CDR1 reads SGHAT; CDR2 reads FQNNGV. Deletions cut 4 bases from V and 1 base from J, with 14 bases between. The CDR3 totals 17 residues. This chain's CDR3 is CASSSQGISSYNSPLHF. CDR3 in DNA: TGTGCCAGCAGCTCACAGGGTATAAGTTCCTATAATTCACCCCTCCACTTT.

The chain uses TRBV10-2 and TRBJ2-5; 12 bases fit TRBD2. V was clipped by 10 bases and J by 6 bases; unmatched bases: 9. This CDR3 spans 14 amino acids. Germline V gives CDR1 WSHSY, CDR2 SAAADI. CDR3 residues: CATTTSGGEKTQYF. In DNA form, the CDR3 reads TGCGCCACCACGACTAGCGGGGGTGAGAAGACCCAGTACTTC.

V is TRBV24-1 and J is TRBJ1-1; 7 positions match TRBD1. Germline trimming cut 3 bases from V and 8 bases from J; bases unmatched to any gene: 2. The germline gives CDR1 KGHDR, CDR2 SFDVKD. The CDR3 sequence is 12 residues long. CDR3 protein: CATSDTTGEAFF. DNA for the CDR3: TGTGCCACCAGTGATACGACAGGGGAAGCTTTCTTT.

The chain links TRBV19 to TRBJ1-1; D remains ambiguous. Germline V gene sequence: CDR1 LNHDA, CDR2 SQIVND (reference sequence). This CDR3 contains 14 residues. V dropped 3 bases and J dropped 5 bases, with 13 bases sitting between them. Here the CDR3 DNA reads TGTGCCAGTAGTATTAAGGGCGGGTCTACTGAAGCTTTCTTT. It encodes CASSIKGGSTEAFF.

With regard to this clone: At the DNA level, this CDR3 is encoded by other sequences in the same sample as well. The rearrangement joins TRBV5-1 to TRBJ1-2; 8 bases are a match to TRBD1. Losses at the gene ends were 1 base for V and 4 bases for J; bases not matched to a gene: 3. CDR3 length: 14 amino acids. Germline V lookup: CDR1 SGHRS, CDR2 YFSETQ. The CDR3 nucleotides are TGCGCCAGCAGCTTGACCGGACAGGGCTATGGCTACACCTTC. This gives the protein CASSLTGQGYGYTF. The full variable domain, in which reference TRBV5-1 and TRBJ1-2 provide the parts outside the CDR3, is KAGVTQTPRYLIKTRGQQVTLSCSPISGHRSVSWYQQTPGQGLQFLFEYFSETQRNKGNFPGRFSGRQFSNSRSEMNVSTLELGDSALYLCASSLTGQGYGYTFGSGTRLTVV.

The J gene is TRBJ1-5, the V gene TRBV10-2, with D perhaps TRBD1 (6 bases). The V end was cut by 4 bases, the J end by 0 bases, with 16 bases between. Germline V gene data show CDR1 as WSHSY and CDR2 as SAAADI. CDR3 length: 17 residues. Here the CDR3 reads CASSAPRKGGSNQPQHF. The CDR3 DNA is TGCGCCAGCAGTGCACCCCGCAAAGGGGGTAGCAATCAGCCCCAGCATTTT.

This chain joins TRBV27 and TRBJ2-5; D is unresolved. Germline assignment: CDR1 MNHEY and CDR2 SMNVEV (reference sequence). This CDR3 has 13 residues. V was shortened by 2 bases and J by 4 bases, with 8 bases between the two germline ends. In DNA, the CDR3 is TGTGCCAGCAGTTTAACGGGTGGAGAGACCCAGTACTTC. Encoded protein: CASSLTGGETQYF.

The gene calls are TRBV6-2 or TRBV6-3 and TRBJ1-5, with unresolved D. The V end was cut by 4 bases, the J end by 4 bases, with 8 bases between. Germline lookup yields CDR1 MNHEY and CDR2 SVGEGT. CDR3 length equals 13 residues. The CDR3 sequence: CASSWSGNQPQHF. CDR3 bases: TGTGCCAGCAGTTGGTCAGGAAATCAGCCCCAGCATTTT.

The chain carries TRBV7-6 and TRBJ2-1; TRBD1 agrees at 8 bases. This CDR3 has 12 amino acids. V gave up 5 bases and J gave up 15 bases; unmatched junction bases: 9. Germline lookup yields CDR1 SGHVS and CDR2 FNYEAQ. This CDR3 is CASSVDRDRPFF. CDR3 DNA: TGTGCCAGCAGCGTAGACCGGGACAGGCCGTTCTTC. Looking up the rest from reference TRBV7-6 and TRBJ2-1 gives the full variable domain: GAGVSQSPRYKVTKRGQDVALRCDPISGHVSLYWYRQALGQGPEFLTYFNYEAQQDKSGLPNDRFSAERPEGSISTLTIQRTEQRDSAMYRCASSVDRDRPFFGPGTRLTVL.

The CDR3 loop is CASSLVLGGGHGYTF. In nucleotides, the CDR3 is TGTGCCAGCAGCTTAGTATTAGGGGGCGGTCATGGCTACACCTTC. This chain joins TRBV11-2 and TRBJ1-2, with 7 bases fitting TRBD1. Trimming cost V 1 base and J 6 bases; bases outside gene matches: 8. The CDR3 has 15 amino acids. CDR1 SGHAT and CDR2 FQNNGV come from the germline V gene. The whole variable domain, remainder taken from reference TRBV11-2 and TRBJ1-2, is EAGVAQSPRYKIIEKRQSVAFWCNPISGHATLYWYQQILGQGPKLLIQFQNNGVVDDSQLPKDRFSAERLKGVDSTLKIQPAKLEDSAVYLCASSLVLGGGHGYTFGSGTRLTVV.

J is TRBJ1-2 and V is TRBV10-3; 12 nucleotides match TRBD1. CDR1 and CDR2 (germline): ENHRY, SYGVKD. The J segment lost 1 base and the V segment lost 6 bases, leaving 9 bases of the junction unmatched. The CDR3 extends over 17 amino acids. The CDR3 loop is CAISSGTGGFSNYGYTF. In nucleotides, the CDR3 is TGTGCCATCAGCTCCGGGACAGGGGGCTTCAGTAACTATGGCTACACCTTC.

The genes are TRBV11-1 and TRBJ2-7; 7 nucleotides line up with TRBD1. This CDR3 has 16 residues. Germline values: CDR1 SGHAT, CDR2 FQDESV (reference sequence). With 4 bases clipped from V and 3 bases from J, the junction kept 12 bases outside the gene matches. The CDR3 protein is CASSSLSGTENYEQYF. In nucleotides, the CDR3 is TGTGCCAGCAGCTCCCTCTCCGGGACAGAAAACTACGAGCAGTACTTC.

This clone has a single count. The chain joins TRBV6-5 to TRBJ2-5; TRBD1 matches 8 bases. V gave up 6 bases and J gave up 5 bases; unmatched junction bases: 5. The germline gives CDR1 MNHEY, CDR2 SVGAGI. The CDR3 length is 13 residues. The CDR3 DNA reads TGTGCCAGCAGCTCGACAGGGGCGGAGACCCAGTACTTC. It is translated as CASSSTGAETQYF.

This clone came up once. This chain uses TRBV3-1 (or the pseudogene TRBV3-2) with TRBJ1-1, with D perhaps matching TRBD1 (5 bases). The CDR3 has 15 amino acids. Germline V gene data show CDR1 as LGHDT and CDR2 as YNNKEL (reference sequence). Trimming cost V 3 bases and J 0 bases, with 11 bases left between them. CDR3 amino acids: CASSHRGYLNTEAFF. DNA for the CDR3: TGTGCCAGCAGCCACCGGGGGTATCTGAACACTGAAGCTTTCTTT.

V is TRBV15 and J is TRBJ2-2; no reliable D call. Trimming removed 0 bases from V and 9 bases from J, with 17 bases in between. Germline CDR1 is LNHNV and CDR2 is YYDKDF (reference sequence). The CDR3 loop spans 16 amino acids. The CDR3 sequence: CATSRDLQTPSRELFF. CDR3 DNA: TGTGCCACCAGCAGAGATCTCCAAACACCCTCCCGGGAGCTGTTTTTT.

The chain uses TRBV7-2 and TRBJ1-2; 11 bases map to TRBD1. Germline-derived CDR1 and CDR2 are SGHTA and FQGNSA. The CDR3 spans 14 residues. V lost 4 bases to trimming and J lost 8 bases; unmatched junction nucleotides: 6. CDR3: CASSSGQGAPGYTF. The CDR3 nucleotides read TGTGCCAGCAGCTCCGGACAGGGGGCCCCCGGCTACACCTTC.

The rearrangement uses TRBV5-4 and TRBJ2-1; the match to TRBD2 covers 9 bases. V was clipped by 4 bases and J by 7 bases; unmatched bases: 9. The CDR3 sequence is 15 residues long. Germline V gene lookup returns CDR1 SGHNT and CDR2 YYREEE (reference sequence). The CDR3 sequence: CASSAPGLAGNEQFF. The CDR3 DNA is TGTGCCAGCAGCGCGCCGGGACTAGCAGGGAATGAGCAGTTCTTC.

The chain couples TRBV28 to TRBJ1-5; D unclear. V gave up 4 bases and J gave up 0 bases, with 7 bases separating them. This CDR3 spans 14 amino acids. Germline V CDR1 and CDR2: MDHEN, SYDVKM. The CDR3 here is CASSSAGSNQPQHF. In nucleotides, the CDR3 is TGTGCCAGCAGTTCGGCGGGTAGCAATCAGCCCCAGCATTTT.

CDR3 protein: CASSPAGGDTEAFF. The CDR3 nucleotides read TGTGCCAGCTCACCGGCAGGGGGAGACACTGAAGCTTTCTTT. The V and J genes are TRBV18 and TRBJ1-1; 7 bases fit TRBD1. The V gene end was trimmed by 3 bases and the J gene end by 3 bases; junction bases not matched to a gene: 4. This CDR3 spans 14 amino acids. The germline V gene has CDR1 KGHSH and CDR2 LQKENI. Filled out from reference TRBV18 and TRBJ1-1, the complete variable domain reads NAGVMQNPRHLVRRRGQEARLRCSPMKGHSHVYWYRQLPEEGLKFMVYLQKENIIDESGMPKERFSAEFPKEGPSILRIQQVVRGDSAAYFCASSPAGGDTEAFFGQGTRLTVV.

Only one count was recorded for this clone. CDR3 sequence (DNA): TGTGCCAGCAGTTACCCTCAGGACTTTTACACAGATACGCAGTATTTT. Translated: CASSYPQDFYTDTQYF. This rearrangement joins TRBV6-5 to TRBJ2-3; a weak D match, TRBD2 (5 bases). CDR3 size: 16 residues. Germline V gives CDR1 MNHEY, CDR2 SVGAGI. V was shortened by 2 bases and J by 2 bases, with 14 bases between the two germline ends.

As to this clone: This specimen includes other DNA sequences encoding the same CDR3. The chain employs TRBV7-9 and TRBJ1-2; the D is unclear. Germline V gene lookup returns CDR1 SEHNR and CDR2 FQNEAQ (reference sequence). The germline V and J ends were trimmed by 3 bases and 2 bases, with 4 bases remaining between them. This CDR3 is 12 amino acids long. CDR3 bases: TGTGCCAGCAGCTTTCCGAACTATGGCTACACCTTC. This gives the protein CASSFPNYGYTF.